This is a list of T cell receptor beta chains from one sample in a study of blood T cell repertoires in COVID-19. Method: immunoSEQ multiplex PCR; TCRdb's copy keeps in-frame clones and lacks some. The table lists around 50,000 clones, around nine tenths of them singletons. Source material: peripheral blood. Receptors were obtained from a man aged 70-80 years with acute or convalescent COVID-19. Both conserved end residues are part of each CDR3. The D gene is left open where the match is weak. Not all rows give a size; the values are once, few, many and, for expanded clones, a class.

d_call: NA
j_call: TRBJ1-6
clone_size: NA
v_call: TRBV5-1
cdr3_aa: CASSLAGREVSPLHF
cdr3_nt: TGCGCCAGCAGCTTGGCAGGCAGGGAGGTCTCACCCCTCCACTTT

d_call: NA
j_call: TRBJ1-4
clone_size: NA
v_call: TRBV27
cdr3_aa: CASSSPTPGEKLFF
cdr3_nt: TGTGCCAGCAGTTCCCCAACCCCAGGGGAAAAACTGTTTTTT

d_call: TRBD1
j_call: TRBJ1-4
clone_size: NA
v_call: TRBV5-1
cdr3_aa: CASSLAQGPEKLFF
cdr3_nt: TGCGCCAGCAGCTTGGCACAGGGGCCCGAAAAACTGTTTTTT

d_call: TRBD2
j_call: TRBJ2-7
clone_size: NA
v_call: TRBV7-2
cdr3_aa: CASSYSKTSGGTEQYF
cdr3_nt: TGTGCCAGCAGCTACTCCAAGACTAGCGGGGGGACCGAGCAGTACTTC

d_call: NA
j_call: TRBJ1-3
clone_size: NA
v_call: TRBV7-9
cdr3_aa: CAQSGRSDENTIYF
cdr3_nt: TGTGCCCAGTCGGGTCGGTCCGACGAAAACACCATATATTTT

d_call: TRBD1
j_call: TRBJ2-5
clone_size: NA
v_call: TRBV19
cdr3_aa: CASSIAGQGVTQYF
cdr3_nt: TGTGCCAGTAGTATAGCAGGACAGGGAGTGACCCAGTACTTC

d_call: NA
j_call: TRBJ1-6
clone_size: NA
v_call: TRBV28
cdr3_aa: CASSLFAGTKRPDSPLHF
cdr3_nt: TGTGCCAGCAGTTTATTCGCCGGGACAAAAAGGCCAGATTCACCCCTCCACTTT

d_call: NA
j_call: TRBJ1-1
clone_size: NA
v_call: TRBV7-2
cdr3_aa: CASSSDRNTEAFF
cdr3_nt: TGTGCCAGCAGCTCGGACAGGAACACTGAAGCTTTCTTT

d_call: TRBD1
j_call: TRBJ1-2
clone_size: NA
v_call: TRBV24-1
cdr3_aa: CATSDFGTGGGYTF
cdr3_nt: TGTGCCACCAGTGATTTCGGGACAGGTGGTGGCTACACCTTC

d_call: TRBD1
j_call: TRBJ1-2
clone_size: few
v_call: TRBV6-4
cdr3_aa: CASATGGNYGYTF
cdr3_nt: TGTGCCAGCGCGACAGGGGGTAACTATGGCTACACCTTC

d_call: TRBD2
j_call: TRBJ2-7
clone_size: NA
v_call: TRBV28
cdr3_aa: CASTPGLAGGEQYF
cdr3_nt: TGTGCCAGCACCCCGGGACTAGCGGGGGGAGAGCAGTACTTC

d_call: NA
j_call: TRBJ1-5
clone_size: NA
v_call: TRBV6-2/TRBV6-3
cdr3_aa: CASSYSWPGQPQHF
cdr3_nt: TGTGCCAGCAGTTACTCGTGGCCGGGGCAGCCCCAGCATTTT

d_call: NA
j_call: TRBJ1-6
clone_size: few
v_call: TRBV4-1
cdr3_aa: CASSQEHRSSTSYNSPLHF
cdr3_nt: TGCGCCAGCAGCCAAGAACACAGAAGCAGTACCTCCTATAATTCACCCCTCCACTTT

d_call: TRBD2
j_call: TRBJ2-5
clone_size: NA
v_call: TRBV7-9
cdr3_aa: CASSETSGGSLFRETQYF
cdr3_nt: TGTGCCAGCAGCGAAACTAGCGGGGGAAGTTTGTTTCGAGAGACCCAGTACTTC

d_call: NA
j_call: TRBJ1-5
clone_size: NA
v_call: TRBV14
cdr3_aa: CASSPVQEEVQPQHF
cdr3_nt: TGTGCCAGCAGCCCGGTCCAGGAGGAGGTTCAGCCCCAGCATTTT

d_call: NA
j_call: TRBJ2-7
clone_size: NA
v_call: TRBV27
cdr3_aa: CASSLKASPSYEQYF
cdr3_nt: TGTGCCAGCAGTTTAAAGGCTAGCCCCTCCTACGAGCAGTACTTC

d_call: NA
j_call: TRBJ2-5
clone_size: NA
v_call: TRBV5-6
cdr3_aa: CASSPRVGRRGETQYF
cdr3_nt: TGTGCCAGCAGCCCGAGGGTGGGCCGAAGAGGAGAGACCCAGTACTTC

d_call: TRBD1
j_call: TRBJ2-7
clone_size: NA
v_call: TRBV5-1
cdr3_aa: CASSFGTGSYEQYF
cdr3_nt: TGCGCCAGCAGCTTCGGGACAGGATCCTACGAGCAGTACTTC

d_call: TRBD1
j_call: TRBJ2-1
clone_size: NA
v_call: TRBV12-5
cdr3_aa: CASGLAGTGAYNEQFF
cdr3_nt: TGTGCTAGTGGTTTAGCCGGGACAGGGGCCTACAATGAGCAGTTCTTC

d_call: NA
j_call: TRBJ1-6
clone_size: NA
v_call: TRBV11-3
cdr3_aa: CASSYGQSYNSPLHF
cdr3_nt: TGTGCCAGCAGTTACGGACAGAGTTATAATTCACCCCTCCACTTT

d_call: TRBD1
j_call: TRBJ2-3
clone_size: NA
v_call: TRBV27
cdr3_aa: CASSRDRSTDTQYF
cdr3_nt: TGTGCCAGCAGTAGGGACAGAAGCACAGATACGCAGTATTTT

d_call: NA
j_call: TRBJ1-2
clone_size: NA
v_call: TRBV27
cdr3_aa: CASSLSGVGYTF
cdr3_nt: TGTGCCAGCAGTTTATCAGGGGTTGGCTACACCTTC

d_call: NA
j_call: TRBJ2-1
clone_size: NA
v_call: TRBV4-2
cdr3_aa: CASSQDLRWSNEQFF
cdr3_nt: TGTGCCAGCAGCCAAGATCTTAGGTGGAGCAATGAGCAGTTCTTC

d_call: NA
j_call: TRBJ1-2
clone_size: NA
v_call: TRBV4-1
cdr3_aa: CASSQGLVLGSRGYGYTF
cdr3_nt: TGCGCCAGCAGCCAAGGGTTAGTCCTCGGGAGTCGGGGCTATGGCTACACCTTC

d_call: TRBD1
j_call: TRBJ1-1
clone_size: NA
v_call: TRBV2
cdr3_aa: CASRDYGTANTEAFF
cdr3_nt: TGTGCCAGCAGAGATTACGGGACAGCGAACACTGAAGCTTTCTTT

d_call: NA
j_call: TRBJ2-7
clone_size: NA
v_call: TRBV2
cdr3_aa: CASSEGSWGPYEQYF
cdr3_nt: TGTGCCAGCAGTGAAGGGTCCTGGGGCCCCTACGAGCAGTACTTC

d_call: TRBD2
j_call: TRBJ2-1
clone_size: NA
v_call: TRBV29-1
cdr3_aa: CSVAGTSGDEQFF
cdr3_nt: TGCAGCGTTGCCGGGACTAGCGGGGACGAGCAGTTCTTC